These 9 T cell receptor beta chains were all obtained from the same sample, sequenced in a study of T cell changes during pregnancy in multiple sclerosis. Clones were sequenced by immunoSEQ multiplex PCR, and TCRdb holds only the in-frame ones, with some missing. The sample lists 30,000 to 35,000 clones; 90% were seen once. The source material was CD8+ T cells from peripheral blood mononuclear cells, sampled in the first trimester of pregnancy. All receptors come from a female donor with multiple sclerosis, enrolled in a pregnancy study.

The rearrangement links TRBV7-2 to TRBJ1-4; 8 bases are a match to TRBD1. Per the germline V gene, CDR1 is SGHTA and CDR2 is FQGNSA. This CDR3 has 15 residues. V lost 5 bases to trimming and J lost 6 bases; unmatched junction nucleotides: 8. CDR3 amino acids: CASSLLDRAYEKLFF. In DNA, the CDR3 is TGTGCCAGCAGCCTATTGGACAGGGCTTATGAAAAACTGTTTTTT.

The chain has TRBV27 and TRBJ2-1, with D perhaps matching TRBD2 (6 bases). V was cut by 2 bases and J by 0 bases, with 8 bases left in between. This CDR3 region has 15 residues. CDR1 is MNHEY and CDR2 is SMNVEV in the germline V gene (reference sequence). The CDR3 region has the DNA TGTGCCAGCAGTTTAGCGGGGAGCTCCTACAATGAGCAGTTCTTC. It encodes CASSLAGSSYNEQFF.

The chain couples TRBV27 to TRBJ2-7; 8 bases line up with TRBD2. The J segment lost 3 bases and the V segment lost 3 bases, leaving 4 bases of the junction unmatched. From germline, CDR1 is MNHEY and CDR2 SMNVEV (reference sequence). The CDR3 covers 14 residues. This CDR3 reads CASSFRTSNYEQYF. DNA of the CDR3: TGTGCCAGCAGTTTCAGGACTAGCAACTACGAGCAGTACTTC.

V usage is TRBV6-1 and J usage is TRBJ2-1; tentative D call: TRBD1 (6 bases). There are 15 residues in the CDR3. Germline V gene sequence: CDR1 MNHNS, CDR2 SASEGT. Trimming took 4 bases from V and 2 from J, leaving 12 bases between them. In DNA, the CDR3 is TGTGCCAGCAGTGGAGATAACAGGGCCTACAATGAGCAGTTCTTC. Translation: CASSGDNRAYNEQFF.

The chain employs TRBV14 and TRBJ1-1; D is possibly TRBD1 (5 bases). The length of the CDR3 is 16 residues. V dropped 4 bases and J dropped 4 bases, with 19 bases sitting between them. Germline-derived CDR1 and CDR2 are SGHDN and FVKESK. CDR3 residues: CASSLTFGGKGTEAFF. The CDR3, as DNA: TGTGCCAGCAGCCTTACGTTCGGGGGGAAGGGCACTGAAGCTTTCTTT.

The gene calls are TRBV18 and TRBJ1-1; tentative D call: TRBD1 (6 bases). Trimming took off 3 bases at V and 0 bases at J, with 23 bases between the two ends. Germline V lookup: CDR1 KGHSH, CDR2 LQKENI. This CDR3 has 19 residues. CDR3 residues: CASSPTSGTGGLMNTEAFF. CDR3 nucleotides: TGTGCCAGCTCACCTACATCCGGGACGGGGGGCCTAATGAACACTGAAGCTTTCTTT.

V usage is TRBV27 and J usage is TRBJ2-1, with 8 bases lining up with TRBD1. This CDR3 contains 15 residues. The ends lost 8 bases at V and 3 bases at J; junction bases unmatched: 9. Germline V CDR1 and CDR2: MNHEY, SMNVEV (reference sequence). For the CDR3, the DNA is TGTGCCAGCCTGCCTGGGACAGGACTCTACAATGAGCAGTTCTTC. Its protein is CASLPGTGLYNEQFF.

The V gene is TRBV18, the J gene TRBJ2-7; D not certain. Germline V CDR1 and CDR2: KGHSH, LQKENI. Trimming pared 8 bases from V and 6 bases from J, leaving 17 bases between. CDR3 size: 13 residues. The CDR3: CASRHRSVREQYF. The CDR3 nucleotides are TGTGCCAGCCGTCACAGATCAGTTCGCGAGCAGTACTTC.

The chain recombines TRBV7-9 with TRBJ1-1, with TRBD1 identical over 8 bases. Germline V gene lookup returns CDR1 SEHNR and CDR2 FQNEAQ (reference sequence). V lost 4 bases to trimming and J lost 2 bases; unmatched junction nucleotides: 3. The CDR3 length is 14 residues. The CDR3 coding sequence is TGTGCCAGCAGCTCCACAGGGGGAAACACTGAAGCTTTCTTT. Amino acid sequence: CASSSTGGNTEAFF.